This T cell receptor beta chain came from a study of cytomegalovirus exposure and HLA in healthy donors. Study observations and caveats: The authors later found HLA-associated TCR beta chains more clonally expanded than equally common others. A later analysis associated roughly 15,000 TCR beta sequences with HLA alleles at a 0.05 false discovery rate. For TCR beta chains, V- and J-gene trimming was later linked to a missense DCLRE1C variant.

Regarding this clone: Its cognate antigen is unknown.

Though nominally healthy at sampling, donors likely had unrecorded immune exposures. The PCR was carried out with 60 Vbeta primers and 13 Jbeta primers. Profiling relied on immunoSEQ multiplex PCR, and the TCRdb table lists in-frame clones only, not all of them. The profile shows around 150,000 clones, roughly four fifths of them singletons. The clonotype originates from a man between 18 and 29 years old in good health and CMV-seronegative. The sequencing sample was made of PBMCs.

CDR3 nucleotides: TGTGCCAGTAGTATGACTGGACTAGCGGGAGACCTCAATGAGCAGTTCTTC. Translation gives CASSMTGLAGDLNEQFF. J is TRBJ2-1 and V is TRBV19; TRBD2 matches 13 bases. This CDR3 has 17 amino acids. V lost 3 bases to trimming and J lost 6 bases; unmatched junction nucleotides: 8. Germline V CDR1 and CDR2: LNHDA, SQIVND (reference sequence).